Included here is one TCR beta chain sequence, with context. Its antigen is not identified. This entry belongs to a study of OX40 agonist ivuxolimab in advanced cancers. Study-wide results and limits: Antigen specificity of clonally expanded peripheral T cells was not established. The study found among the lowest clonal expansion in partial responders at 0.1-3.0 mg/kg.

Trimming removed 6 bases at V and 8 bases at J, with 13 bases between. The CDR3 length is 13 residues. The germline gives CDR1 MDHEN, CDR2 SYDVKM. Sequencing used immunoSEQ multiplex PCR; TCRdb keeps in-frame clones, though not all of them. The data contain tens of thousands of clones, 75% to 90% of them seen just once; the ten biggest clones take up roughly 0.56%. The specimen was CD4+ or CD8+ T cells sorted from blood, collected in a trial of the OX40 agonist ivuxolimab. This receptor was taken from an adult with an advanced solid tumor such as melanoma, head and neck, liver or kidney cancer. This chain uses TRBV28 with TRBJ1-4; possibly TRBD1 for D (6 bases). The CDR3 spells CASSPTGFEKLFF. CDR3 sequence (DNA): TGTGCCAGCAGCCCTACAGGGTTCGAAAAACTGTTTTTT. The full variable domain, rest sourced from reference TRBV28 and TRBJ1-4, is DVKVTQSSRYLVKRTGEKVFLECVQDMDHENMFWYRQDPGLGLRLIYFSYDVKMKEKGDIPEGYSVSREKKERFSLILESASTNQTSMYLCASSPTGFEKLFFGSGTQLSVL.